A selection of T cell receptor beta chains follows, all from one sample in a study of T-cell reconstitution after alpha-beta-depleted transplantation in children. MiXCR, applied by TCRdb to the PCR reads, yields one record per CDR3 protein. The sample holds approximately 490,000 distinct CDR3 sequences, under 15% seen once. The specimen comprised PBMCs from the stem cell graft donor, sampled from the stem cell graft. Every receptor here comes from a human donor who donated a stem cell graft to a child with combined immunodeficiency. Both conserved end residues are part of each CDR3. The D gene is left open where the match is weak. Part of the rows lack a size; the others show once, few, many or a class for expanded clones.

many,TRBD2,TRBJ2-2,TRBV20-1,CSAQGLAGTGELFF,TGCAGTGCCCAGGGACTAGCGGGGACCGGGGAGCTGTTTTTT
.,.,TRBJ2-4,TRBV30,CAWSVSDEAKNIQYF,TGTGCCTGGAGTGTTTCAGACGAAGCCAAAAACATTCAGTACTTC
few,TRBD2,TRBJ2-1,TRBV27,CASSSGTSGTGEQFF,TGTGCCAGCAGTTCCGGGACTAGCGGGACGGGTGAGCAGTTCTTC
few,.,TRBJ2-7,TRBV7-2,CASSIYRYEQYF,TGTGCCAGCAGCATCTACAGGTACGAGCAGTACTTC
many,.,TRBJ2-7,TRBV12-3/TRBV12-4,CASRPGGRGRSYEQYF,TGTGCCAGCAGGCCAGGAGGCAGGGGACGTTCCTACGAGCAGTACTTC
few,.,TRBJ1-4,TRBV15,CATSKRTLTEKLFF,TGTGCCACCAGTAAGCGGACCCTAACTGAAAAACTGTTTTTT
.,.,TRBJ2-2,TRBV27,CASSSRWTENTGELFF,TGTGCCAGCAGTTCAAGGTGGACAGAGAACACCGGGGAGCTGTTTTTT
few,.,TRBJ2-7,TRBV7-2,CASSFARGAYEQYF,TGTGCCAGCAGCTTTGCCAGGGGGGCCTACGAGCAGTACTTC
.,.,TRBJ2-6,TRBV12-3/TRBV12-4,CASADSGANVLTF,TGTGCCAGCGCAGACTCTGGGGCCAACGTCCTGACTTTC
.,TRBD2,TRBJ2-5,TRBV7-2,CASSFQAGGGETQYF,TGTGCCAGCAGCTTCCAAGCGGGAGGGGGGGAGACCCAGTACTTC
.,.,TRBJ2-7,TRBV9,CASSVGAGMYEQYF,TGTGCCAGCAGCGTAGGGGCAGGGATGTACGAGCAGTACTTC
few,.,TRBJ2-1,TRBV12-3/TRBV12-4,CASSLGTGPFNEQFF,TGTGCCAGCAGTTTAGGGACTGGCCCATTCAATGAGCAGTTCTTC
few,.,TRBJ1-5,TRBV21-1,CASIKGGQGHVFDQPQHF,TGTGCCAGCATCAAAGGGGGACAGGGGCATGTATTTGATCAGCCCCAGCATTTT
many,.,TRBJ2-3,TRBV5-1,CASSRLGRSTDTQYF,TGCGCCAGCAGCAGACTGGGACGGTCTACAGATACGCAGTATTTT
.,TRBD1,TRBJ1-5,TRBV20-1,CSAPVGGGYNQPQHF,TGCAGTGCTCCGGTAGGAGGGGGCTACAATCAGCCCCAGCATTTT
many,TRBD1,TRBJ2-1,TRBV11-1,CASRPRTGGYNEQFF,TGTGCCAGCAGGCCGAGGACAGGGGGTTACAATGAGCAGTTCTTC
.,.,TRBJ1-2,TRBV4-3,CASSQDVAALSYGYTF,TGCGCCAGCAGCCAAGATGTGGCAGCGCTAAGCTATGGCTACACCTTC
many,TRBD1,TRBJ1-1,TRBV12-3/TRBV12-4,CASRRGQGGVNTEAFF,TGTGCCAGCAGACGGGGACAGGGGGGGGTGAACACTGAAGCTTTCTTT
many,.,TRBJ2-1,TRBV12-3/TRBV12-4,CASSARSRHEQFF,TGTGCCAGCAGTGCCAGATCGAGACATGAGCAGTTCTTC
few,.,TRBJ2-5,TRBV5-1,CASSGSPGDTQETQYF,TGCGCCAGCAGCGGGAGTCCGGGAGACACACAAGAGACCCAGTACTTC
few,.,TRBJ2-3,TRBV4-1,CASSQDGGRTQYF,TGCGCCAGCAGCCAAGATGGGGGGCGTACGCAGTATTTT
many,.,TRBJ2-2,TRBV5-1,CASSFTGFGDTGELFF,TGCGCCAGCAGCTTTACGGGATTCGGGGACACCGGGGAGCTGTTTTTT
.,.,TRBJ1-3,TRBV15,CATSRGDLAGNTIYF,TGTGCCACCAGCAGAGGGGACCTCGCTGGAAACACCATATATTTT
many,.,TRBJ2-2,TRBV21-1,CASSQEHTGELFF,TGTGCCAGCAGCCAGGAGCACACCGGGGAGCTGTTTTTT
many,TRBD1,TRBJ2-2,TRBV29-1,CSVYRGTGELFF,TGCAGCGTTTACAGGGGAACCGGGGAGCTGTTTTTT
.,TRBD2,TRBJ2-7,TRBV12-3/TRBV12-4,CASSLKQRGTSYEQYF,TGTGCCAGCAGTTTAAAACAGCGGGGAACCTCCTACGAGCAGTACTTC
many,.,TRBJ1-5,TRBV6-2/TRBV6-3,CASSFLDRRNSNQPQHF,TGTGCCAGCAGTTTCCTGGACAGACGCAATAGCAATCAGCCCCAGCATTTT
many,TRBD2,TRBJ2-7,TRBV29-1,CSPLASGRNEQYF,TGCAGCCCCCTGGCTAGCGGGAGGAACGAGCAGTACTTC
.,.,TRBJ2-1,TRBV12-3/TRBV12-4,CASSLLTGQLDNEQFF,TGTGCCAGCAGTTTGTTAACTGGCCAGTTAGACAATGAGCAGTTCTTC
few,TRBD2,TRBJ2-1,TRBV18,CASSGLAPSDEQFF,TGTGCCAGCTCAGGACTAGCCCCCTCCGATGAGCAGTTCTTC
.,TRBD2,TRBJ2-3,TRBV20-1,CSARLAGEQDTQYF,TGCAGTGCTAGACTAGCGGGGGAGCAAGATACGCAGTATTTT
.,.,TRBJ2-5,TRBV7-9,CASSLDRYTDNAETQYF,TGTGCCAGCAGCTTAGACCGGTATACTGACAACGCGGAGACCCAGTACTTC
.,.,TRBJ2-1,TRBV5-1,CASSLTDEDEQFF,TGCGCCAGCAGCTTGACCGACGAGGATGAGCAGTTCTTC
.,TRBD2,TRBJ2-1,TRBV15,CATSRGAGLYNEQFF,TGTGCCACCAGCAGAGGAGCGGGGCTTTACAATGAGCAGTTCTTC
many,.,TRBJ2-7,TRBV5-5,CASSLGDIFTYEQYF,TGTGCCAGCAGCTTGGGGGACATATTTACCTACGAGCAGTACTTC
many,.,TRBJ2-3,TRBV7-9,CASSPEDYTDTQYF,TGTGCCAGCAGTCCTGAGGACTACACAGATACGCAGTATTTT
few,.,TRBJ2-3,TRBV6-2/TRBV6-3,CASSFTIRTAITDTQYF,TGTGCCAGCAGCTTTACCATCAGGACAGCTATCACAGATACGCAGTATTTT
many,.,TRBJ2-3,TRBV6-2/TRBV6-3,CASSYGSRADTQYF,TGTGCCAGCAGTTACGGTAGTCGCGCAGATACGCAGTATTTT
.,TRBD2,TRBJ2-3,TRBV6-2/TRBV6-3,CASSYSGLAGPASTDTQYF,TGTGCCAGCAGTTACTCCGGACTAGCGGGGCCGGCTAGCACAGATACGCAGTATTTT
many,TRBD1,TRBJ2-3,TRBV12-3/TRBV12-4,CASSRQGASTDTQYF,TGTGCCAGCAGTCGACAGGGGGCTAGCACAGATACGCAGTATTTT
.,TRBD2,TRBJ2-1,TRBV20-1,CSAPSGGPNNEQFF,TGCAGTGCACCTAGCGGGGGGCCCAACAATGAGCAGTTCTTC
many,.,TRBJ2-2,TRBV25-1,CASSLGSNTGELFF,TGTGCCAGCAGTCTTGGGTCGAACACCGGGGAGCTGTTTTTT
.,.,TRBJ2-7,TRBV12-3/TRBV12-4,CASSFTRGGDLEQYF,TGTGCCAGCAGTTTTACCAGGGGTGGGGATCTCGAGCAGTACTTC
many,.,TRBJ2-1,TRBV20-1,CSARDWHNEQFF,TGCAGTGCTAGAGATTGGCACAATGAGCAGTTCTTC
.,TRBD2,TRBJ2-5,TRBV7-9,CASSSPASGGETQYF,TGTGCCAGCAGCTCACCGGCGAGCGGGGGTGAGACCCAGTACTTC
many,.,TRBJ2-5,TRBV27,CASSSSRGAETQYF,TGTGCCAGCAGTTCCTCCAGGGGTGCGGAGACCCAGTACTTC
.,.,TRBJ2-7,TRBV21-1,CASKQYEQYF,TGTGCCAGCAAACAGTACGAGCAGTACTTC
.,TRBD2,TRBJ2-7,TRBV12-3/TRBV12-4,CASSSPSGGGSYEQYF,TGTGCCAGCAGTTCCCCTAGCGGGGGGGGCTCCTACGAGCAGTACTTC
few,.,TRBJ2-7,TRBV10-3,CAISGSPAAGGPEQYF,TGTGCCATCAGTGGGTCTCCCGCCGCCGGGGGACCCGAGCAGTACTTC
few,TRBD1,TRBJ1-5,TRBV5-6,CASSFGQGRQPQHF,TGTGCCAGCAGCTTCGGACAGGGGAGGCAGCCCCAGCATTTT
many,.,TRBJ2-1,TRBV5-4,CASSPRVGGEQFF,TGTGCCAGCAGCCCGAGGGTAGGGGGGGAGCAGTTCTTC
.,.,TRBJ2-1,TRBV7-2,CASSLLTGTYNEQFF,TGTGCCAGCAGCTTACTGACAGGAACCTACAATGAGCAGTTCTTC
.,TRBD2,TRBJ2-1,TRBV6-2/TRBV6-3,CASSLPGGIFNEQFF,TGTGCCAGCAGTCTACCCGGGGGGATTTTCAATGAGCAGTTCTTC
.,.,TRBJ2-3,TRBV20-1,CSAGTPVGLTDTQYF,TGCAGTGCCGGTACACCTGTTGGGCTAACAGATACGCAGTATTTT
many,.,TRBJ2-1,TRBV9,CASSADLGLKPNEQFF,TGTGCCAGCAGCGCCGACCTGGGTCTCAAGCCCAATGAGCAGTTCTTC
few,TRBD1,TRBJ2-2,TRBV23-1,CASPPGQGFGTGELFF,TGCGCCAGCCCCCCGGGACAGGGGTTTGGCACCGGGGAGCTGTTTTTT
.,TRBD2,TRBJ2-1,TRBV9,CASRDGGGDTEQFF,TGTGCCAGCCGCGACGGCGGGGGGGACACTGAGCAGTTCTTC
few,.,TRBJ1-2,TRBV12-3/TRBV12-4,CASSPSRLGYGYTF,TGTGCCAGCAGTCCGTCTCGTCTAGGCTATGGCTACACCTTC